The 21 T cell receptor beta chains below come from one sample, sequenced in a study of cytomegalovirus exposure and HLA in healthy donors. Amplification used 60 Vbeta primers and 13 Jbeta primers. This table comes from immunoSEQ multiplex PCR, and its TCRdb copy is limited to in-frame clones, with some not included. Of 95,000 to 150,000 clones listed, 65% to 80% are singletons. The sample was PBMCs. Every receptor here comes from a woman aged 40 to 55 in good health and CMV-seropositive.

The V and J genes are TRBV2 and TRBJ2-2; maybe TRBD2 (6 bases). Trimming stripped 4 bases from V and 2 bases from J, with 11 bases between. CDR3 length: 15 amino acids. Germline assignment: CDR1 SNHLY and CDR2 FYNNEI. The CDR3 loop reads CASSGVGRNTGELFF. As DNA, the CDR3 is TGTGCCAGCAGTGGGGTCGGGAGAAACACCGGGGAGCTGTTTTTT.

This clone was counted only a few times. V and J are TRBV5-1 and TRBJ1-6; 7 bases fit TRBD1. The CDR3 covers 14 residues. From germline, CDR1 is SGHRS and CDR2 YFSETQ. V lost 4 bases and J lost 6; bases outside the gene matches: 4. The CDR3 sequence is CASSVDRANSPLHF. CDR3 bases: TGCGCCAGCAGCGTCGACAGGGCTAATTCACCCCTCCACTTT. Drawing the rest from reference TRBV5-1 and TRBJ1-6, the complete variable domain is KAGVTQTPRYLIKTRGQQVTLSCSPISGHRSVSWYQQTPGQGLQFLFEYFSETQRNKGNFPGRFSGRQFSNSRSEMNVSTLELGDSALYLCASSVDRANSPLHFGNGTRLTVT.

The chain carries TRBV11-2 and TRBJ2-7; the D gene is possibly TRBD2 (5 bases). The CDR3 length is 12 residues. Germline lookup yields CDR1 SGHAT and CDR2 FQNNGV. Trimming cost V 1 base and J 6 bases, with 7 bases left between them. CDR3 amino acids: CASSLGESEQYF. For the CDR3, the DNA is TGTGCCAGCAGCTTAGGGGAGAGCGAGCAGTACTTC.

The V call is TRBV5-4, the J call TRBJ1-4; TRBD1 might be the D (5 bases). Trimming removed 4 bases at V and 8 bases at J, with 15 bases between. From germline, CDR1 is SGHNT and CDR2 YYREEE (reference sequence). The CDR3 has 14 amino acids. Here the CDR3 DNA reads TGTGCCAGCAGCACGTCAGGGAGGGAGGAAAAACTGTTTTTT. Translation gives CASSTSGREEKLFF.

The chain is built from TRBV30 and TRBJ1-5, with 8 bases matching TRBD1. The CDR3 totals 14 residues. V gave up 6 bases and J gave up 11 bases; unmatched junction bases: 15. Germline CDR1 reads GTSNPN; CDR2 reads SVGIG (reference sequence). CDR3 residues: CACGGNRGGTAQHF. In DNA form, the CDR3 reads TGTGCCTGTGGGGGAAACAGGGGGGGAACAGCCCAGCATTTT.

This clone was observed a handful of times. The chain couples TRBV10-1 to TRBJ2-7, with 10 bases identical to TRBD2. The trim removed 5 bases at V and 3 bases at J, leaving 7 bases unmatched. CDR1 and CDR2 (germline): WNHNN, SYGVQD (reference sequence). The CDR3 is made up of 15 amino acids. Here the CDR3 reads CASSRGAGGVYEQYF. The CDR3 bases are TGCGCCAGCAGTAGAGGAGCGGGGGGGGTCTACGAGCAGTACTTC.

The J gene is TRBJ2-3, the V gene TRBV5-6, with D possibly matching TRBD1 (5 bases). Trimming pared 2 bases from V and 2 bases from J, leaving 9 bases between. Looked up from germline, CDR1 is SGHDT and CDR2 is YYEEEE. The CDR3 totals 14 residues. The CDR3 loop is CASSFRAPTDTQYF. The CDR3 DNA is TGTGCCAGCAGCTTCAGGGCTCCCACAGATACGCAGTATTTT.

CDR3 in amino acids: CATSRDRRETYF. The CDR3 DNA reads TGTGCCACCAGCAGAGATCGGCGGGAAACGTACTTC. The gene calls are TRBV15 and TRBJ2-7; TRBD2 might be the D (6 bases). The V end lost 0 bases, the J end lost 12 bases, and 12 bases lay between the germline ends. The CDR3 has 12 residues. In germline, CDR1 is LNHNV, CDR2 YYDKDF (reference sequence).

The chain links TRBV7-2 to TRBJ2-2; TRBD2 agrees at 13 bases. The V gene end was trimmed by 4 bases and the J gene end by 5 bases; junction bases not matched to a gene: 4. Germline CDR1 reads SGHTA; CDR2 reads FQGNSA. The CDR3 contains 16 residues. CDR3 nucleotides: TGTGCCAGCAGCTCCTGGACTAGCGGGAGTACCGGGGAGCTGTTTTTT. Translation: CASSSWTSGSTGELFF. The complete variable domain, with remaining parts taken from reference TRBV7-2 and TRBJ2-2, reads GAGVSQSPSNKVTEKGKDVELRCDPISGHTALYWYRQSLGQGLEFLIYFQGNSAPDKSGLPSDRFSAERTGGSVSTLTIQRTQQEDSAVYLCASSSWTSGSTGELFFGEGSRLTVL.

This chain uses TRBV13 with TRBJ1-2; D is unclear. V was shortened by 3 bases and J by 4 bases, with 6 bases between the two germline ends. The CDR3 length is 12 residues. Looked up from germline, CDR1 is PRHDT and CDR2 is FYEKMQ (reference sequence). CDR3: CASSLGTYGYTF. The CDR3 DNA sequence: TGTGCCAGCAGCTTGGGCACCTATGGCTACACCTTC.

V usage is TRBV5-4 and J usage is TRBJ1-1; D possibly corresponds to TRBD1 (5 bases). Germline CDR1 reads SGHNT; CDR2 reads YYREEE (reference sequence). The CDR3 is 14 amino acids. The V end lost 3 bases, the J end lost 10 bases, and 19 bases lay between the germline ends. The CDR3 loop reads CASSSTGVPGVAFF. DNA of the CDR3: TGTGCCAGCAGCTCAACAGGAGTACCGGGGGTAGCTTTCTTT.

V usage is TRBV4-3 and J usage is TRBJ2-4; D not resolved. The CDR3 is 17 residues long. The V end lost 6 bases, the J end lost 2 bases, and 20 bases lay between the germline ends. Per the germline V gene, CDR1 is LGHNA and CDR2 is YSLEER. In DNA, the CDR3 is TGCGCCAGCAGTCATCAAGACGTCCGGGTTTCCAAAAACATTCAGTACTTC. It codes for CASSHQDVRVSKNIQYF.

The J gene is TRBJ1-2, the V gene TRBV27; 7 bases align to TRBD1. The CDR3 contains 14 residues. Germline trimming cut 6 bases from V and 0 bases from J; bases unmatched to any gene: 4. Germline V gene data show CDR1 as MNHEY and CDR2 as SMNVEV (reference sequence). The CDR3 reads CASSRTGANYGYTF. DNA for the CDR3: TGTGCCAGCAGCCGGACAGGAGCTAACTATGGCTACACCTTC.

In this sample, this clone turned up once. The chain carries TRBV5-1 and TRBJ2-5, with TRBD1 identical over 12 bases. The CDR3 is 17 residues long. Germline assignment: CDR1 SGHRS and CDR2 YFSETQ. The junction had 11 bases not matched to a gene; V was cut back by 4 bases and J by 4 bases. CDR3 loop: CASSLPGQGARGETQYF. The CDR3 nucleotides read TGCGCCAGCAGCCTCCCGGGACAGGGGGCTCGAGGAGAGACCCAGTACTTC.

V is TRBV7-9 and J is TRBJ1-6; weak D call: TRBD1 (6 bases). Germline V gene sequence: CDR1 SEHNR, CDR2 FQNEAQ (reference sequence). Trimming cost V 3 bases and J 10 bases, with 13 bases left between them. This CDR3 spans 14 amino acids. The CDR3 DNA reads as TGTGCCAGCAGCTTGTCAGGGGAGGGATCACCCCTCCACTTT. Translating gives CASSLSGEGSPLHF. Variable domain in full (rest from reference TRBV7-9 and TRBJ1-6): DTGVSQNPRHKITKRGQNVTFRCDPISEHNRLYWYRQTLGQGPEFLTYFQNEAQLEKSRLLSDRFSAERPKGSFSTLEIQRTEQGDSAMYLCASSLSGEGSPLHFGNGTRLTVT.

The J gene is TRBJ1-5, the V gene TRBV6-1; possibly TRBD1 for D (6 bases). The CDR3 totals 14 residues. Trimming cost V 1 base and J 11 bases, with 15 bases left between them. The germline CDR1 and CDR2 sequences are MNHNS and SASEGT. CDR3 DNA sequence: TGTGCCAGCAGTGAAGGGGGGCCTCTCCTGGCCCAGCATTTT. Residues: CASSEGGPLLAQHF.

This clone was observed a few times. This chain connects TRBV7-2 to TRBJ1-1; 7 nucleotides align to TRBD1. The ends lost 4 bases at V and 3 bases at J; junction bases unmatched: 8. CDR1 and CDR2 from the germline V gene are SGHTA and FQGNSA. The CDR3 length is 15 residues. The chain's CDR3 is CASSSRQGWDTEAFF. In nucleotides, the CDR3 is TGTGCCAGCAGCTCGCGACAGGGCTGGGACACTGAAGCTTTCTTT.

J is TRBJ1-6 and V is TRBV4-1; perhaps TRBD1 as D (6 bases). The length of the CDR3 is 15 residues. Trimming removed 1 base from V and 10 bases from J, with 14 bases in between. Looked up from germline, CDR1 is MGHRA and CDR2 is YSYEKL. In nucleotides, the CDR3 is TGCGCCAGCAGCCAAGGCGCACGCAGGGGATCACCCCTCCACTTT. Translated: CASSQGARRGSPLHF.

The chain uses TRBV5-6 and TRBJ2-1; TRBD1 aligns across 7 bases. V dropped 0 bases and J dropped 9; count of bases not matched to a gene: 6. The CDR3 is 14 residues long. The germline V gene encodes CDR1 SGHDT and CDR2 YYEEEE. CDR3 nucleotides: TGTGCCAGCAGCTTGGCAAGGGGGCTCGGTGAGCAGTTCTTC. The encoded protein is CASSLARGLGEQFF.

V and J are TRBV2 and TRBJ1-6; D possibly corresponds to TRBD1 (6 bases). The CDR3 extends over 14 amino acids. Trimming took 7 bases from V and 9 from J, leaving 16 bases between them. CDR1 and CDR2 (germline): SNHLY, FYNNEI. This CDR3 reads CASTETGFRSPLHF. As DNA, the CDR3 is TGTGCCAGCACCGAAACAGGGTTCCGTTCACCCCTCCACTTT.

The CDR3 bases are TGTGCCTGGAGTGTTTCCCAGGGCCGCAAGTATTTT. Residues: CAWSVSQGRKYF. The chain has TRBV30 and TRBJ2-3; D is possibly TRBD1 (5 bases). V lost 0 bases and J lost 13, with 14 bases in between. Germline V CDR1 and CDR2: GTSNPN, SVGIG (reference sequence). There are 12 residues in the CDR3. Drawing the rest from reference TRBV30 and TRBJ2-3, the complete variable domain is SQTIHQWPATLVQPVGSPLSLECTVEGTSNPNLYWYRQAAGRGLQLLFYSVGIGQISSEVPQNLSASRPQDRQFILSSKKLLLSDSGFYLCAWSVSQGRKYFGPGTRLTVL.